This TCR beta chain is drawn from a study of T cell clonotyping in hematopoietic cell transplantation. Study-level findings and limits: Graft donor and pretransplant recipient Inverse Simpson Index values predicted broader posttransplant TCR diversity. At the given depth, recipient repertoires were over 95% de novo clonotypes. CD4 and CD8 repertoire contributions could not be separated without sorting. After transplant, recipient diversity fell while pathologically expanded clonotypes grew through day 180.

About this clone itself: No antigen is known for it.

V was cut by 0 bases and J by 7 bases, with 12 bases left in between. Germline V gene lookup returns CDR1 SEHNR and CDR2 FQNEAQ (reference sequence). CDR3 size: 14 residues. Using immunoSEQ multiplex PCR, the repertoire was profiled, and TCRdb retains in-frame clones only, with some absent. The sample lists 850 to 1,300 clones; 80% to 95% were seen once. Here the sequenced sample was PBMCs, taken 180 days after allogeneic stem cell transplant. The rearrangement joins TRBV7-9 to TRBJ1-1, with a possible D match to TRBD1 (6 bases). This sequence was found in a male patient in his forties or fifties who had an allogeneic stem cell transplant from a related donor, so T cells may come from the graft donor. Some clones in this sample may be carry-over from other donors' samples. The CDR3: CASSLAGATDEAFF. Written as DNA, the CDR3 is TGTGCCAGCAGCTTAGCGGGGGCCACGGATGAAGCTTTCTTT.